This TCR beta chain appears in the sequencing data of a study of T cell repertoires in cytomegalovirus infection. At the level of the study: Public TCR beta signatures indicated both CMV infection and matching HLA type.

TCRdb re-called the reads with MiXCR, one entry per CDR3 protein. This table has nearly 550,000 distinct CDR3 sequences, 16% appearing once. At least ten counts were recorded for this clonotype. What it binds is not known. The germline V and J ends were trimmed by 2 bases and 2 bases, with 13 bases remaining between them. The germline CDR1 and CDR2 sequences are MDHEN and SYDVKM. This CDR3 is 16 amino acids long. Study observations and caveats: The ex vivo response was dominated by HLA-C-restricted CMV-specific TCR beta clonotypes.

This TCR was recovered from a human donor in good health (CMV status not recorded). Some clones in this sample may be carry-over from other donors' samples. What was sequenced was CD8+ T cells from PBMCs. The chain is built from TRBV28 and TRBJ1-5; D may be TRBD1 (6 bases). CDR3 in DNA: TGTGCCAGCAGTTTAATGGGGGGCTCGGGCAATCAGCCCCAGCATTTT. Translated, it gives CASSLMGGSGNQPQHF.